These 10 T cell receptor beta chains originate from one sample sequenced in a study of Tregs in tolerant kidney transplant recipients. Libraries were prepared by immunoSEQ multiplex PCR; TCRdb keeps only in-frame clonotypes and omits some of them. The sample has approximately 24,000 clones. Mixed chimerism was transient after nonmyeloablative marrow transplants from related graft donors. This material consisted of CD4+ T cells from blood (PBMCs), taken 6 months after the transplant. Receptor source: a human patient who received a combined kidney and bone marrow transplant. The graft donor may have given rise to some T cells.

A note on this clone: The read finishes 3 residues shy of the CDR3 end, and the germline J gene is used to complete it. The rearrangement links TRBV5-4 to TRBJ2-2; 9 nucleotides align to TRBD2. CDR3 size: 15 residues. V was pared by 0 bases and J by 5 bases, with 2 bases of the junction left unmatched. The germline V gene encodes CDR1 SGHNT and CDR2 YYREEE (reference sequence). The CDR3 spells CASSLGTSGTGELFF. Partial CDR3 DNA: TGTGCCAGCAGCTTGGGAACTAGCGGGACCGGGGAG.

Note on this clone: Read sequence stops 3 residues before the CDR3 end, and the germline J gene provides the missing end. The chain couples TRBV7-2 to TRBJ1-5; possibly TRBD1 for D (5 bases). Germline assignment: CDR1 SGHTA and CDR2 FQGNSA. Trimming removed 5 bases from V and 3 bases from J, with 11 bases in between. This CDR3 region has 14 residues. Incomplete CDR3 DNA: TGTGCCAGCAGCGAAGACAGACTCAATCAGCCC. Translating gives CASSEDRLNQP. The whole CDR3 sequence is CASSEDRLNQPQHF.

A note on this clone: The read gets to within 3 residues of the CDR3 end, and the germline J gene fills in the rest. This sequence joins TRBV7-8 and TRBJ2-7, with 9 bases matching TRBD1. V lost 2 bases and J lost 4; bases outside the gene matches: 3. Germline V gives CDR1 SGHVS, CDR2 FQNEAQ. The CDR3 extends over 14 amino acids. The CDR3 DNA, read in part, is TGTGCCAGCAGCTTATCGACAGGGGGGTACGAG. It yields the protein CASSLSTGGYE. The whole CDR3 region reads CASSLSTGGYEQYF.

Judged by frequency, this clone is medium-sized. Read data end 3 residues before the CDR3 end; the end is taken from the germline J gene. The chain couples TRBV7-2 to TRBJ1-2, with TRBD1 as a possible D gene (6 bases). Trimming stripped 3 bases from V and 4 bases from J, with 15 bases between. CDR3 length equals 15 residues. Germline assignment: CDR1 SGHTA and CDR2 FQGNSA. The CDR3 region is CASSFSTARGYGYTF. Incomplete CDR3 DNA: TGTGCCAGCAGCTTTTCGACGGCCAGGGGCTATGGC.

Concerning this clone itself: The CDR3 is cut off 3 residues early in the read; its end comes from the germline J gene. This sequence joins TRBV11-2 and TRBJ2-4; a possible D gene is TRBD1 (6 bases). CDR3 length: 15 residues. Trimming shortened V by 1 base and J by 3 bases, and 10 bases separated the two germline ends. Germline loops: CDR1 SGHAT, CDR2 FQNNGV. The CDR3 protein is CASSLGQDRKNIQYF. CDR3 bases read: TGTGCCAGCAGCTTAGGACAGGACCGCAAAAACATT.

On this clone: Sequencing ends 3 residues short of the CDR3 end; the germline J gene provides the rest. The chain has TRBV7-2 and TRBJ2-1; no clear D gene. Germline V gene sequence: CDR1 SGHTA, CDR2 FQGNSA. The CDR3 runs to 15 residues. The V gene lost 2 bases and the J gene lost 5 bases, with 13 bases spanning the gap. The covered CDR3 bases are TGTGCCAGCAGCTTACGTTGGCGGATAAACAATGAG. Its translation is CASSLRWRINNE. The entire CDR3 reads CASSLRWRINNEQFF. The entire variable domain, with the rest obtained from reference TRBV7-2 and TRBJ2-1, is as follows: GAGVSQSPSNKVTEKGKDVELRCDPISGHTALYWYRQSLGQGLEFLIYFQGNSAPDKSGLPSDRFSAERTGGSVSTLTIQRTQQEDSAVYLCASSLRWRINNEQFFGPGTRLTVL.

Worth noting for this clone: The read falls 3 residues short of the CDR3 end, and the missing part is taken from the germline J gene. This chain connects TRBV7-6 to TRBJ1-1; D call uncertain. CDR1 is SGHVS, CDR2 FNYEAQ, per germline. The CDR3 extends over 13 amino acids. V dropped 1 base and J dropped 0 bases, with 3 bases sitting between them. The DNA read from the CDR3 is TGTGCCAGCAGCTTAGTTATGAACACTGAA. As protein: CASSLVMNTE. The entire CDR3 sequence reads CASSLVMNTEAFF.

Worth noting for this clone: The read ends 3 residues before the CDR3 terminus; that terminus is restored from the germline J gene. V gene TRBV10-3 combines with J gene TRBJ2-2; D gene ambiguous. V dropped 4 bases and J dropped 7 bases, with 4 bases sitting between them. CDR1 ENHRY and CDR2 SYGVKD come from the germline V gene. The CDR3 runs to 11 residues. CDR3 protein: CAISAFGELFF. The CDR3 bases that were read are TGTGCCATCAGTGCATTCGGGGAG.

In regard to this clone: The CDR3 end lies 3 residues beyond the end of the read and is filled in from the germline J gene. The chain recombines TRBV29-1 with TRBJ1-1, with D perhaps TRBD1 (6 bases). V was trimmed by 3 bases and J by 5 bases, leaving 7 bases between them. Per the germline V gene, CDR1 is SQVTM and CDR2 is ANQGSEA. CDR3 length: 11 amino acids. The CDR3 bases that were read are TGCAGCGTTGAGCAGGGGACTGAA. It translates to CSVEQGTE. The CDR3 as a whole reads CSVEQGTEAFF.

Details on this clone: The read stops 3 residues short of the end of the CDR3; the missing end is completed from the germline J gene. The J gene is TRBJ2-5, the V gene TRBV29-1; no definite D call. In germline, CDR1 is SQVTM, CDR2 ANQGSEA. The CDR3 has 12 amino acids. Deletions cut 7 bases from V and 1 base from J, with 10 bases between. CDR3 region: CSAARGQETQYF. CDR3 DNA (partial): TGCAGCGCAGCGAGAGGCCAAGAGACC.